This entry concerns a single TCR beta chain. Researchers ran the PCR with 60 Vbeta and 13 Jbeta primers. Sequencing used immunoSEQ multiplex PCR; TCRdb keeps in-frame clones, though not all of them. The table records hundreds of thousands of clones, around nine tenths of them present only once. The germline gives CDR1 SNHLY, CDR2 FYNNEI. The CDR3 covers 13 residues. The V and J ends lost 10 bases and 2 bases respectively, with 11 bases between them. The data originate from a study of cytomegalovirus exposure and HLA in healthy donors. The clonotype originates from a woman between 18 and 30 years old in good health and CMV-seronegative. This chain links TRBV2 with TRBJ1-4; no definite D call. The material sequenced was PBMCs. The CDR3 reads CATVEGTNEKLFF. The CDR3, as DNA: TGTGCCACCGTGGAGGGTACTAATGAAAAACTGTTTTTT.